Listed here are 19 T cell receptor beta chains from one sample, sequenced in a study of blood T cell repertoires in COVID-19. This table comes from immunoSEQ multiplex PCR, and its TCRdb copy is limited to in-frame clones, with some not included. The repertoire holds about 300,000 clones, with approximately 86% as singletons. The specimen was peripheral blood. The source is a man aged 70-80 years with acute or convalescent COVID-19.

V usage is TRBV9 and J usage is TRBJ2-2, with 7 bases identical to TRBD1. There are 15 residues in the CDR3. In germline, CDR1 is SGDLS, CDR2 YYNGEE. With 4 bases clipped from V and 3 bases from J, the junction kept 6 bases outside the gene matches. CDR3 amino acids: CASSLRGGDTGELFF. The CDR3 nucleotides read TGTGCCAGCAGCCTCAGAGGGGGCGACACCGGGGAGCTGTTTTTT.

The chain joins TRBV19 to TRBJ1-2; D may be TRBD1 (5 bases). Trimming left V 4 bases short and J 0 bases short, with 12 bases between. The CDR3 has 15 amino acids. Germline CDR1 and CDR2: LNHDA and SQIVND (reference sequence). The CDR3, as DNA: TGTGCCAGTAGTAACCGACAGCTTACTAACTATGGCTACACCTTC. This sequence encodes CASSNRQLTNYGYTF.

The chain links TRBV11-1 to TRBJ1-6; 8 bases agree with TRBD1. V trimming: 4 bases; J trimming: 7 bases; junction bases outside the gene matches: 3. This CDR3 region has 14 residues. Germline CDR1 is SGHAT and CDR2 is FQDESV (reference sequence). The CDR3 sequence is CASSCRDRNSPLHF. Here the CDR3 DNA reads TGTGCCAGCAGCTGCCGGGACAGGAATTCACCCCTCCACTTT.

The chain employs TRBV7-2 and TRBJ2-2; D is ambiguous. Trimming shortened V by 1 base and J by 3 bases, and 12 bases separated the two germline ends. CDR1 SGHTA and CDR2 FQGNSA come from the germline V gene. The CDR3 runs 16 residues. This CDR3 is CASSLGSSFYTGELFF. Here the CDR3 DNA reads TGTGCCAGCAGCTTAGGTAGTAGCTTTTACACCGGGGAGCTGTTTTTT.

The rearrangement joins TRBV7-2 to TRBJ1-6, with 7 bases matching TRBD1. This CDR3 contains 15 residues. Losses at the gene ends were 0 bases for V and 8 bases for J; bases not matched to a gene: 4. The V gene's germline CDR1 is SGHTA and CDR2 FQGNSA. The CDR3 reads CASSLAAGGHSPLHF. CDR3 sequence (DNA): TGTGCCAGCAGCTTAGCGGCAGGGGGACATTCACCCCTCCACTTT.

The gene calls are TRBV6-2 or TRBV6-3 and TRBJ2-1; 8 bases line up with TRBD1. The germline V gene encodes CDR1 MNHEY and CDR2 SVGEGT. Trimming at V came to 5 bases and at J to 0 bases, leaving 3 bases not matched to a gene. The CDR3 totals 15 residues. CDR3: CASSRQGTSYNEQFF. Written as DNA, the CDR3 is TGTGCCAGCAGTCGACAGGGGACCTCCTACAATGAGCAGTTCTTC.

The rearrangement joins TRBV27 to TRBJ1-6; the D gene is possibly TRBD1 (5 bases). This CDR3 comprises 12 residues. The V and J ends lost 10 bases and 8 bases respectively, with 12 bases between them. Germline lookup yields CDR1 MNHEY and CDR2 SMNVEV (reference sequence). DNA of the CDR3: TGTGCCACGGGGGAGGTCTATTCACCCCTCCACTTT. Its protein product is CATGEVYSPLHF.

CDR3 region: CASSPGTGVSGELFF. CDR3 DNA sequence: TGTGCCAGCAGCCCCGGGACAGGGGTCTCCGGGGAGCTGTTTTTT. The chain combines TRBV11-3 with TRBJ2-2, with TRBD1 matching 10 bases. The CDR3 is made up of 15 amino acids. J gave up 6 bases and V 5 bases, and 6 bases lay outside the gene matches. In germline, CDR1 is SGHNT, CDR2 YENEEA.

The genes are TRBV5-4 and TRBJ1-2; possibly TRBD1 for D (5 bases). This CDR3 is built from 14 residues. V lost 3 bases and J 2 bases, leaving 11 bases between the germline ends. Looked up from germline, CDR1 is SGHNT and CDR2 is YYREEE (reference sequence). CDR3 DNA: TGTGCCAGCAGCTCGAGCACAGGCAACTATGGCTACACCTTC. Encoded protein: CASSSSTGNYGYTF.

The J gene is TRBJ1-3, the V gene TRBV5-8; D not resolved. The CDR3 length is 18 residues. Germline values: CDR1 SGHTS, CDR2 YDEGEE. V lost 0 bases and J 0 bases, leaving 16 bases between the germline ends. The chain's CDR3 is CASSLAAVRAFSGNTIYF. The CDR3 nucleotides read TGTGCCAGCAGCTTGGCCGCCGTCCGCGCCTTCTCTGGAAACACCATATATTTT.

This clone was seen once. This sequence joins TRBV19 and TRBJ1-1; 9 bases match TRBD1. This CDR3 is 14 amino acids long. Germline CDR1 LNHDA, CDR2 SQIVND (reference sequence). The V gene end was trimmed by 7 bases and the J gene end by 8 bases; junction bases not matched to a gene: 11. The CDR3 DNA reads TGTGCCAGTATGGCAGGACAGGGGATCGCGGAAGCTTTCTTT. Encoded protein: CASMAGQGIAEAFF.

The genes are TRBV5-1 and TRBJ2-5; 9 positions match TRBD1. The CDR3 is made up of 15 amino acids. Trimming took 0 bases from V and 3 from J; bases not matched to a gene: 3. The germline CDR1 and CDR2 sequences are SGHRS and YFSETQ. Here the CDR3 DNA reads TGCGCCAGCAGCTTGGGACAGGGGGTAAAAGAGACCCAGTACTTC. It encodes CASSLGQGVKETQYF.

The genes are TRBV27 and TRBJ2-7; 8 nucleotides agree with TRBD1. V lost 7 bases, J lost 1 base, and 3 bases stayed unmatched. The CDR3 contains 13 residues. Germline assignment: CDR1 MNHEY and CDR2 SMNVEV (reference sequence). Written as DNA, the CDR3 is TGTGCCAGCACGCGACAGGGGTCCTACGAGCAGTACTTC. Its protein is CASTRQGSYEQYF.

The chain combines TRBV9 with TRBJ2-3; 14 bases agree with TRBD2. Looked up from germline, CDR1 is SGDLS and CDR2 is YYNGEE. V shed 0 bases and J 2 bases; nucleotides not matched to a gene: 5. The CDR3 length is 18 residues. This CDR3 reads CASSVDPGLAGVTDTQYF. Here the CDR3 DNA reads TGTGCCAGCAGCGTAGACCCGGGACTAGCGGGAGTCACAGATACGCAGTATTTT.

The gene calls are TRBV19 and TRBJ1-5; unclear D gene. With 6 bases removed from V and 4 bases from J, the gap between germline ends came to 7 bases. Looked up from germline, CDR1 is LNHDA and CDR2 is SQIVND (reference sequence). The length of the CDR3 is 12 residues. The CDR3 sequence is CASSVQNQPQHF. In nucleotides, the CDR3 is TGTGCCAGTAGCGTACAGAATCAGCCCCAGCATTTT. Looking up the rest from reference TRBV19 and TRBJ1-5 gives the full variable domain: DGGITQSPKYLFRKEGQNVTLSCEQNLNHDAMYWYRQDPGQGLRLIYYSQIVNDFQKGDIAEGYSVSREKKESFPLTVTSAQKNPTAFYLCASSVQNQPQHFGDGTRLSIL.

CDR3 in amino acids: CASSLATSGSSGAKNIQYF. As DNA, the CDR3 is TGCGCCAGCAGCTTGGCCACTAGCGGGAGTTCGGGAGCCAAAAACATTCAGTACTTC. The chain joins TRBV5-1 to TRBJ2-4, with TRBD2 matching 11 bases. J lost 0 bases, V lost 0 bases, and 8 bases had no gene match. This CDR3 region has 19 residues. The germline V gene has CDR1 SGHRS and CDR2 YFSETQ.

This clone was counted once. The chain employs TRBV27 and TRBJ2-1; 8 bases agree with TRBD2. Germline trimming cut 3 bases from V and 6 bases from J; bases unmatched to any gene: 10. CDR3 length: 16 residues. Germline V gives CDR1 MNHEY, CDR2 SMNVEV (reference sequence). The CDR3 DNA reads as TGTGCCAGCAGTTTGGGTTTAACTAGCGGTATCAATGAGCAGTTCTTC. Translating gives CASSLGLTSGINEQFF.

This chain connects TRBV7-2 to TRBJ1-6; possibly TRBD1 for D (5 bases). This CDR3 spans 15 amino acids. In germline, CDR1 is SGHTA, CDR2 FQGNSA. Trimming cost V 1 base and J 6 bases, with 10 bases left between them. CDR3 protein: CASSLEGIGNSPLHF. CDR3 coding DNA: TGTGCCAGCAGCTTAGAGGGGATAGGTAATTCACCCCTCCACTTT.

The chain recombines TRBV10-3 with TRBJ1-2; D ambiguous. Between the trimmed V and J ends, which lost 0 bases and 4 bases, there was a span of 9 bases. The CDR3 sequence is 14 residues long. The germline CDR1 and CDR2 sequences are ENHRY and SYGVKD. Here the CDR3 DNA reads TGTGCCATCAGTGAGTCGAGGATGCCCTATGGCTACACCTTC. As protein: CAISESRMPYGYTF.